Listed below are T cell receptor beta chains from one sample, sequenced in a study of shared clonotypes between healthy human individuals. Clones were sequenced by immunoSEQ multiplex PCR, and TCRdb holds only the in-frame ones, with some missing. The table shows over a million clones, with roughly 95% occurring only once. The material sequenced was naive CD4+ T cells sorted from blood. The receptors derive from a man younger than 40 in good health. CDR3s include the opening cysteine and the closing phenylalanine or tryptophan. The order of the fields is clone size, V gene, J gene, D gene, CDR3 length, CDR3 protein, CDR3 DNA. The D gene is left open where the match is weak. The size field is filled for only some rows; it gives once, few, many or a size class.

clone size: .
V gene: TRBV5-8
J gene: TRBJ2-2
D gene: .
CDR3 length: 17
CDR3 protein: CASSFSGATYNTGELFF
CDR3 DNA: TGTGCCAGCAGCTTTTCGGGGGCGACTTATAACACCGGGGAGCTGTTTTTT

clone size: .
V gene: TRBV9
J gene: TRBJ2-1
D gene: .
CDR3 length: 15
CDR3 protein: CASSVEGDPYNEQFF
CDR3 DNA: TGTGCCAGCAGCGTAGAAGGGGATCCTTACAATGAGCAGTTCTTC

clone size: once
V gene: TRBV5-6
J gene: TRBJ1-2
D gene: TRBD1
CDR3 length: 17
CDR3 protein: CASSHRGSALSNYGYTF
CDR3 DNA: TGTGCCAGCTCCCACAGGGGTTCGGCTCTATCTAACTATGGCTACACCTTC

clone size: .
V gene: TRBV6-5
J gene: TRBJ1-5
D gene: .
CDR3 length: 13
CDR3 protein: CASSYDSNQPQHF
CDR3 DNA: TGTGCCAGCAGTTACGATAGCAATCAGCCCCAGCATTTT

clone size: .
V gene: TRBV6-5
J gene: TRBJ1-5
D gene: .
CDR3 length: 16
CDR3 protein: CASSYSSVSGNQPQHF
CDR3 DNA: TGTGCCAGCAGTTACTCATCAGTATCTGGGAATCAGCCCCAGCATTTT

clone size: .
V gene: TRBV5-4
J gene: TRBJ2-2
D gene: TRBD2
CDR3 length: 15
CDR3 protein: CASSFGRGDPGELFF
CDR3 DNA: TGTGCCAGCAGCTTCGGGCGGGGGGATCCCGGGGAGCTGTTTTTT

clone size: .
V gene: TRBV10-3
J gene: TRBJ2-1
D gene: TRBD1
CDR3 length: 15
CDR3 protein: CAISPGGASNNEQFF
CDR3 DNA: TGTGCCATTTCTCCAGGGGGCGCTTCTAACAATGAGCAGTTCTTC

clone size: .
V gene: TRBV7-2
J gene: TRBJ2-2
D gene: .
CDR3 length: 13
CDR3 protein: CASSGKSGGELFF
CDR3 DNA: TGTGCCAGCAGCGGGAAGTCCGGGGGGGAGCTGTTTTTT

clone size: .
V gene: TRBV6-5
J gene: TRBJ1-2
D gene: .
CDR3 length: 13
CDR3 protein: CASSYGVRYGYTF
CDR3 DNA: TGTGCCAGCAGTTACGGGGTCCGCTATGGCTACACCTTC

clone size: .
V gene: TRBV11-2
J gene: TRBJ2-4
D gene: .
CDR3 length: 13
CDR3 protein: CASSPIAKNIQYF
CDR3 DNA: TGTGCCAGCAGCCCAATTGCCAAAAACATTCAGTACTTC

clone size: few
V gene: TRBV25-1
J gene: TRBJ2-1
D gene: .
CDR3 length: 14
CDR3 protein: CASSEGTGYNEQFF
CDR3 DNA: TGTGCCAGCAGTGAAGGGACTGGTTACAATGAGCAGTTCTTC

clone size: .
V gene: TRBV5-1
J gene: TRBJ2-2
D gene: .
CDR3 length: 17
CDR3 protein: CASSLGQGNKNTGELFF
CDR3 DNA: TGCGCCAGCAGCTTAGGGCAGGGTAATAAGAACACCGGGGAGCTGTTTTTT

clone size: .
V gene: TRBV28
J gene: TRBJ2-2
D gene: .
CDR3 length: 17
CDR3 protein: CASSSSYDRGFGGELFF
CDR3 DNA: TGTGCCAGCAGTTCGAGTTACGATAGGGGCTTTGGCGGGGAGCTGTTTTTT

clone size: .
V gene: TRBV28
J gene: TRBJ1-5
D gene: .
CDR3 length: 13
CDR3 protein: CASRPSGNQPQHF
CDR3 DNA: TGTGCCAGCAGACCCTCGGGGAATCAGCCCCAGCATTTT

clone size: .
V gene: TRBV19
J gene: TRBJ2-1
D gene: .
CDR3 length: 14
CDR3 protein: CASSSYSNYNEQFF
CDR3 DNA: TGTGCCAGTAGTAGTTACTCCAACTACAATGAGCAGTTCTTC

clone size: .
V gene: TRBV18
J gene: TRBJ1-3
D gene: .
CDR3 length: 17
CDR3 protein: CASSPSSTAPSGNTIYF
CDR3 DNA: TGTGCCAGCTCACCATCGTCGACGGCCCCCTCTGGAAACACCATATATTTT

clone size: .
V gene: TRBV6-5
J gene: TRBJ2-5
D gene: .
CDR3 length: 15
CDR3 protein: CASSYSTERQETQYF
CDR3 DNA: TGTGCCAGCAGTTACTCGACAGAGCGGCAAGAGACCCAGTACTTC

clone size: .
V gene: TRBV28
J gene: TRBJ1-1
D gene: .
CDR3 length: 11
CDR3 protein: CASSFTREAFF
CDR3 DNA: TGTGCCAGCAGTTTTACAAGGGAAGCTTTCTTT

clone size: once
V gene: TRBV5-1
J gene: TRBJ2-2
D gene: .
CDR3 length: 15
CDR3 protein: CASSLSVSNTGELFF
CDR3 DNA: TGCGCCAGCAGCTTGTCAGTCTCGAACACCGGGGAGCTGTTTTTT

clone size: .
V gene: TRBV18
J gene: TRBJ2-1
D gene: .
CDR3 length: 13
CDR3 protein: CASSPPRGNEQFF
CDR3 DNA: TGTGCCAGCTCACCACCAAGAGGGAATGAGCAGTTCTTC

clone size: .
V gene: TRBV29-1
J gene: TRBJ2-1
D gene: .
CDR3 length: 11
CDR3 protein: CSVTSGNEQFF
CDR3 DNA: TGCAGCGTTACCTCAGGGAATGAGCAGTTCTTC

clone size: .
V gene: TRBV11-2
J gene: TRBJ2-1
D gene: TRBD2
CDR3 length: 15
CDR3 protein: CASSKGTSGYNEQFF
CDR3 DNA: TGTGCCAGCAGCAAGGGGACTAGCGGTTACAATGAGCAGTTCTTC

clone size: .
V gene: TRBV9
J gene: TRBJ2-1
D gene: TRBD2
CDR3 length: 16
CDR3 protein: CASSITGTSGLNEQFF
CDR3 DNA: TGTGCCAGCAGCATAACCGGGACTAGCGGCCTCAATGAGCAGTTCTTC

clone size: once
V gene: TRBV5-1
J gene: TRBJ2-1
D gene: TRBD2
CDR3 length: 17
CDR3 protein: CASSLVALTSSNNEQFF
CDR3 DNA: TGCGCCAGCAGCTTGGTCGCCTTGACTAGCTCGAACAATGAGCAGTTCTTC

clone size: .
V gene: TRBV11-2
J gene: TRBJ2-2
D gene: .
CDR3 length: 16
CDR3 protein: CASSLNTILIAGELFF
CDR3 DNA: TGTGCCAGCAGCTTAAACACTATTCTGATCGCCGGGGAGCTGTTTTTT

clone size: .
V gene: TRBV4-2
J gene: TRBJ2-1
D gene: .
CDR3 length: 16
CDR3 protein: CASSQVDRSSYNEQFF
CDR3 DNA: TGTGCCAGCAGCCAAGTCGACAGGAGCTCCTACAATGAGCAGTTCTTC

clone size: .
V gene: TRBV5-1
J gene: TRBJ2-1
D gene: TRBD2
CDR3 length: 15
CDR3 protein: CASSTTSGMYNEQFF
CDR3 DNA: TGCGCCAGCAGCACGACTAGCGGGATGTACAATGAGCAGTTCTTC

clone size: .
V gene: TRBV7-9
J gene: TRBJ2-5
D gene: TRBD2
CDR3 length: 16
CDR3 protein: CASSLLAGGPMETQYF
CDR3 DNA: TGTGCCAGCAGCTTATTAGCGGGAGGGCCTATGGAGACCCAGTACTTC

clone size: .
V gene: TRBV28
J gene: TRBJ1-4
D gene: TRBD1
CDR3 length: 15
CDR3 protein: CASSLGGTGIEKLFF
CDR3 DNA: TGTGCCAGCAGTTTGGGGGGGACAGGGATTGAAAAACTGTTTTTT